These 20 T cell receptor beta chains originate from one sample sequenced in a study of T cell responses to AZD1222 COVID-19 vaccine (dated by TCRdb to the early 2020s). Libraries were built with the immunoSEQ multiplex PCR assay. TCRdb's version of the immuneACCESS table is confined to in-frame rearrangements and falls short of the full clone set. An unresolved V gene accounts for under half of the shortfall where checked; the remainder is of unknown origin. The sample includes 130,000 to 150,000 clones, with approximately 90% observed a single time. The leading ten clones occupy 3.4% of the sample. Read against the paper, the sample's time point label means: baseline before first vaccination. The sample here was peripheral blood, taken on day 0 of AZD1222 vaccination. These receptors originate from an adult in good health.

The chain combines TRBV27 with TRBJ1-6; no clear D gene. The CDR3 is 17 residues long. V lost 3 bases to trimming and J lost 0 bases, with 12 bases between them. Germline-derived CDR1 and CDR2 are MNHEY and SMNVEV (reference sequence). DNA of the CDR3: TGTGCCAGCAGTTTCCGAATGGATAGCTCCTATAATTCACCCCTCCACTTT. Amino acids: CASSFRMDSSYNSPLHF.

The J gene is TRBJ2-1, the V gene TRBV7-9, with D tentatively TRBD2 (7 bases). In germline, CDR1 is SEHNR, CDR2 FQNEAQ (reference sequence). Trimming pared 5 bases from V and 7 bases from J, leaving 21 bases between. CDR3 length: 16 amino acids. The CDR3 DNA reads TGTGCCAGCAGCCCCCAAAGGGGGGGTAGCCGGAATGAGCAGTTCTTC. Protein product: CASSPQRGGSRNEQFF.

This chain links TRBV21-1 with TRBJ1-2; the table's D gene call, TRBD1, was not cross checked with the DNA. TRBV21-1 counts as a pseudogene. This CDR3 has 17 amino acids. The CDR3 spells CASSKDRAGGDPYGYTF. DNA of the CDR3: TGTGCCAGCAGCAAAGATCGGGCAGGGGGCGACCCCTATGGCTACACCTTC.

The chain couples TRBV7-2 to TRBJ2-1; unclear D gene. CDR3 length: 14 amino acids. V lost 3 bases and J 4 bases, leaving 10 bases between the germline ends. Germline values: CDR1 SGHTA, CDR2 FQGNSA. The CDR3, as DNA: TGTGCCAGCAGCTTCCAGAGCACTTACAATGAGCAGTTCTTC. Encoded protein: CASSFQSTYNEQFF.

The CDR3 reads CASSSTVNSPLHF. As DNA, the CDR3 is TGCGCCAGCAGCTCGACAGTAAATTCACCCCTCCACTTT. V gene TRBV5-1 combines with J gene TRBJ1-6, with D perhaps TRBD1 (5 bases). The germline V gene has CDR1 SGHRS and CDR2 YFSETQ. The CDR3 sequence is 13 residues long. The V end was cut by 3 bases, the J end by 7 bases, with 8 bases between.

Only a few counts were recorded for this clone. The V call is TRBV7-9, the J call TRBJ1-2; TRBD1 matches at 7 bases. In germline, CDR1 is SEHNR, CDR2 FQNEAQ (reference sequence). With V trimmed by 5 bases and J by 7 bases, 4 bases remained unmatched. This CDR3 spans 12 amino acids. In DNA, the CDR3 is TGTGCCAGCAGCCAGGGGGGCTTTGGCTACACCTTC. Encoded protein: CASSQGGFGYTF.

This rearrangement joins TRBV5-1 to TRBJ1-4; maybe TRBD1 (5 bases). The germline V gene encodes CDR1 SGHRS and CDR2 YFSETQ. The germline V and J ends were trimmed by 2 bases and 8 bases, with 13 bases remaining between them. The CDR3 is 14 amino acids. The CDR3 here is CASSLTKDREKLFF. CDR3 nucleotide sequence: TGCGCCAGCAGCTTAACAAAAGACAGAGAAAAACTGTTTTTT. The full variable domain, completed using reference TRBV5-1 and TRBJ1-4, is KAGVTQTPRYLIKTRGQQVTLSCSPISGHRSVSWYQQTPGQGLQFLFEYFSETQRNKGNFPGRFSGRQFSNSRSEMNVSTLELGDSALYLCASSLTKDREKLFFGSGTQLSVL.

The rearrangement uses TRBV7-2 and TRBJ1-1; D is unclear. Trimming stripped 5 bases from V and 11 bases from J, with 18 bases between. CDR1 and CDR2 (germline): SGHTA, FQGNSA. The CDR3 is 13 residues long. For the CDR3, the DNA is TGTGCCAGCAGCCCCAGGAGCAATTATGGGGCTTTCTTT. Translation: CASSPRSNYGAFF.

The CDR3 nucleotides are TGTGCCAGCAGTGCCGGGACAGGGGGCGAGCAGTACTTC. It codes for CASSAGTGGEQYF. This chain connects TRBV25-1 to TRBJ2-7; the match to TRBD1 covers 11 bases. The V gene end was trimmed by 4 bases and the J gene end by 6 bases; junction bases not matched to a gene: 2. The length of the CDR3 is 13 residues. In germline, CDR1 is MGHDK, CDR2 SYGVNS.

The gene calls are TRBV29-1 and TRBJ2-7, with D maybe TRBD1 (6 bases). Trimming removed 4 bases at V and 3 bases at J, with 10 bases between. The length of the CDR3 is 12 residues. Looked up from germline, CDR1 is SQVTM and CDR2 is ANQGSEA. This CDR3 reads CSVAGQSYEQYF. CDR3 bases: TGCAGCGTTGCCGGACAGAGCTACGAGCAGTACTTC.

This clone was seen just once. CDR3 protein: CASSEQGASLEAFF. The CDR3 bases are TGTGCCAGCAGCGAACAGGGGGCTTCCCTCGAAGCTTTCTTT. This sequence joins TRBV7-2 and TRBJ1-1, with 9 bases fitting TRBD1. CDR3 length: 14 amino acids. CDR1 and CDR2 (germline): SGHTA, FQGNSA. J gave up 8 bases and V 5 bases, and 9 bases lay outside the gene matches.

The chain recombines TRBV4-2 with TRBJ1-2; a weak D match, TRBD1 (5 bases). The CDR3 contains 14 residues. Between the trimmed V and J ends, which lost 4 bases and 4 bases, there was a span of 13 bases. Germline V lookup: CDR1 LGHNA, CDR2 YNFKEQ. The CDR3 DNA sequence: TGTGCCAGCAGCCGGTCCGGGACTGCCTATGGCTACACCTTC. Residues: CASSRSGTAYGYTF.

The chain is built from TRBV7-9 and TRBJ2-4; D may be TRBD1 or TRBD2 (5 bases each). Germline values: CDR1 SEHNR, CDR2 FQNEAQ (reference sequence). This CDR3 has 18 amino acids. V lost 1 base to trimming and J lost 0 bases, with 16 bases between them. The CDR3 nucleotides read TGTGCCAGCAGCTTAGGGCCCCCAGGGACCCTAGCCAAAAACATTCAGTACTTC. The encoded protein is CASSLGPPGTLAKNIQYF.

The chain couples TRBV18 to TRBJ2-1, with D possibly TRBD1 on 5 matching bases. The CDR3 is 13 residues long. V lost 1 base, J lost 7 bases, and 8 bases lay in between. Germline CDR1 KGHSH, CDR2 LQKENI. CDR3 nucleotide sequence: TGTGCCAGCTCACCACTCCCAGGGAATGAGCAGTTCTTC. Translation gives CASSPLPGNEQFF.

Here the CDR3 DNA reads TGTGCCAGCAGCTTTGGTCAGGGGGCAAAGGAGGCTTTCTTT. This encodes CASSFGQGAKEAFF. The rearrangement links TRBV5-8 to TRBJ1-1; 8 bases align to TRBD1. The germline CDR1 and CDR2 sequences are SGHTS and YDEGEE. This CDR3 contains 14 residues. V shed 2 bases, J shed 11 bases, and the junction held 11 bases outside the gene matches.

V and J are TRBV11-3 and TRBJ2-2; D is unclear. The V gene lost 0 bases and the J gene lost 8 bases, with 7 bases spanning the gap. The length of the CDR3 is 13 residues. The germline gives CDR1 SGHNT, CDR2 YENEEA. The CDR3 region has the DNA TGTGCCAGCAGCTTAGATAGTAGGGGGGAGCTGTTTTTT. It codes for CASSLDSRGELFF.

V and J are TRBV6-5 and TRBJ2-2; 8 nucleotides match TRBD1. This CDR3 has 15 residues. V trimming: 7 bases; J trimming: 7 bases; junction bases outside the gene matches: 11. Germline CDR1 is MNHEY and CDR2 is SVGAGI. Here the CDR3 DNA reads TGTGCCAGCACACGGCAGGACAGGGATGACGGGGAGCTGTTTTTT. This gives the protein CASTRQDRDDGELFF.

The rearrangement links TRBV24-1 to TRBJ2-2, with D tentatively TRBD2 (6 bases). Germline CDR1 reads KGHDR; CDR2 reads SFDVKD. The germline V and J ends were trimmed by 8 bases and 8 bases, with 11 bases remaining between them. This CDR3 comprises 12 residues. The CDR3 protein is CATKGLSGELFF. CDR3 coding DNA: TGTGCCACCAAGGGACTCTCAGGGGAGCTGTTTTTT.

This clone has only a few counts. The chain links TRBV14 to TRBJ1-1; D is possibly TRBD1 (5 bases). The CDR3 sequence is 16 residues long. Germline assignment: CDR1 SGHDN and CDR2 FVKESK. The V and J ends lost 3 bases and 4 bases respectively, with 18 bases between them. The CDR3 sequence: CASSHRDLRQSTEAFF. DNA of the CDR3: TGTGCCAGCAGCCACCGGGACCTACGTCAGTCCACTGAAGCTTTCTTT.

The chain carries TRBV2 and TRBJ1-2; maybe TRBD1 (6 bases). The length of the CDR3 is 14 residues. The V gene's germline CDR1 is SNHLY and CDR2 FYNNEI. The V gene lost 3 bases and the J gene lost 4 bases, with 12 bases spanning the gap. CDR3 nucleotide sequence: TGTGCCAGCAGTGACACGGGGGCCGGCTATGGCTACACCTTC. This codes for CASSDTGAGYGYTF.